The TCR beta chain under discussion was sequenced for a study of blood T cell repertoires in COVID-19. Study-level information: The United States, Italy and Spain were the sources of the acute and convalescent COVID-19 samples.

Original data processing: Researchers report that nucleated cell counts were estimated from reference gene primer amplification. Clones were sequenced by immunoSEQ multiplex PCR, and TCRdb holds only the in-frame ones, with some missing. Clonal size and the V and J genes are those of that table, whereas D and trimming came from the DNA. The sample records roughly 360,000 clones, roughly 88% being singletons. V was clipped by 8 bases and J by 5 bases, with 21 bases between them. The CDR3 has 16 residues. Germline loops: CDR1 LNHDA, CDR2 SQIVND (reference sequence). Everyone who took part was roughly 18 to 89 years old, and they came from about two dozen US areas. The study assigned cohorts using participant-reported clinical history.

Specimen: PBMCs or T cells enriched from blood (not recorded which). The V gene is TRBV19, the J gene TRBJ1-4, with no clear D. This receptor was identified in a woman aged 25 to 39 with acute COVID-19. CDR3 region: CASHPPPGNRNEKLFF. The CDR3 coding sequence is TGTGCCAGTCACCCCCCCCCGGGAAACCGAAATGAAAAACTGTTTTTT.